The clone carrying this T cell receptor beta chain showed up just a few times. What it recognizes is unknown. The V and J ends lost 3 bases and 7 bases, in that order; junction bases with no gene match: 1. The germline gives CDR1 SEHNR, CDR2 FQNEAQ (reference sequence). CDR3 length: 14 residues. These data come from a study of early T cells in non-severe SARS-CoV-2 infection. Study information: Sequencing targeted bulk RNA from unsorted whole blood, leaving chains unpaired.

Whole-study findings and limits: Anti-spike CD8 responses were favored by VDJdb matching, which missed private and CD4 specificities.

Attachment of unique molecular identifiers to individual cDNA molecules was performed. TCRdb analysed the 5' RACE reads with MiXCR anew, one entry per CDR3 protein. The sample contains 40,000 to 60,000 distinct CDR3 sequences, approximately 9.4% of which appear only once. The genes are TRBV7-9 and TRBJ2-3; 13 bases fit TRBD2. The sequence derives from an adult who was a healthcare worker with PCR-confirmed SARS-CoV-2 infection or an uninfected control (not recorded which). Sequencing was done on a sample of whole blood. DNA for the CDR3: TGTGCCAGCAGCTTGGGACTAGCGGGATATACGCAGTATTTT. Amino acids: CASSLGLAGYTQYF.